The 3 T cell receptor beta chains presented below share a single source sample, sequenced in a study of T cell responses to AZD1222 COVID-19 vaccine. The assay was immunoSEQ multiplex PCR, and TCRdb's table has in-frame clones only and misses some. The sample contains around 150,000 clones, around 95% of which appear only once. The sequencing used peripheral blood, collected on day 0 of AZD1222 vaccination. Receptors were obtained from an adult in good health.

This chain uses TRBV9 with TRBJ1-1, with D perhaps TRBD1 (5 bases). V lost 3 bases, J lost 4 bases, and 16 bases lay in between. Germline V gene sequence: CDR1 SGDLS, CDR2 YYNGEE. The CDR3 consists of 15 residues. For the CDR3, the DNA is TGTGCCAGCAGCGCACATTGGAAGGGGTTCACTGAAGCTTTCTTT. As protein: CASSAHWKGFTEAFF.

This chain links TRBV6-5 with TRBJ1-2, with 8 bases lining up with TRBD1. This CDR3 spans 15 amino acids. Trimming at V came to 2 bases and at J to 2 bases, leaving 4 bases not matched to a gene. Germline V gene lookup returns CDR1 MNHEY and CDR2 SVGAGI. The CDR3 coding sequence is TGTGCCAGCAGTTACGGGCAGGGGGCCAACTATGGCTACACCTTC. Translating gives CASSYGQGANYGYTF.

The chain has TRBV3-1 (or the pseudogene TRBV3-2) and TRBJ2-5; 8 bases are shared with TRBD1. This CDR3 comprises 14 residues. J lost 7 bases, V lost 0 bases, and 4 bases had no gene match. Germline CDR1 and CDR2: LGHDT and YNNKEL (reference sequence). The CDR3: CASSQDRGRGTQYF. CDR3 coding DNA: TGTGCCAGCAGCCAAGACAGGGGGCGTGGGACCCAGTACTTC.